These 12 T cell receptor beta chains came from one sample sequenced in a study of graft-versus-host responses after intestinal transplantation. These receptors lack a known antigen. The method was immunoSEQ multiplex PCR; TCRdb's version includes in-frame clones alone and lacks a portion of them. The table records roughly 90,000 clones, approximately 90% of them present only once. The source material was unstimulated CD4+ T cells sorted from spleen or lymph node cells, sampled before transplant. The receptors come from a human donor who was the organ donor for an intestinal transplant.

The chain combines TRBV11-3 with TRBJ2-1; 8 positions agree with TRBD2. Per the germline V gene, CDR1 is SGHNT and CDR2 is YENEEA. Unmatched junction bases numbered 3, after V lost 1 base and J lost 1 base. The CDR3 has 16 amino acids. The CDR3 sequence: CASSLGPSGSYNEQFF. The CDR3 bases are TGTGCCAGCAGCTTAGGTCCTAGCGGGTCCTACAATGAGCAGTTCTTC.

This clone was seen only a few times. The rearrangement joins TRBV5-1 to TRBJ2-7, with D unresolved. Trimming shortened V by 5 bases and J by 1 base, and 7 bases separated the two germline ends. Germline assignment: CDR1 SGHRS and CDR2 YFSETQ. The CDR3 is made up of 12 amino acids. The CDR3 is CASSPFSYEQYF. CDR3 nucleotides: TGCGCCAGCAGTCCCTTTTCCTACGAGCAGTACTTC.

This clone was counted a few times. The gene calls are TRBV19 and TRBJ2-7; 14 nucleotides match TRBD2. This CDR3 contains 16 residues. Germline values: CDR1 LNHDA, CDR2 SQIVND (reference sequence). The J segment lost 0 bases and the V segment lost 5 bases, leaving 3 bases of the junction unmatched. CDR3 in DNA: TGTGCCAGTAGTTTCGGGACTAGCGGGAGCTCCTACGAGCAGTACTTC. Protein product: CASSFGTSGSSYEQYF.

The chain is built from TRBV18 and TRBJ2-7, with a weak D call TRBD1 (5 bases). V lost 3 bases and J lost 3, with 18 bases in between. The CDR3 has 16 amino acids. Germline-derived CDR1 and CDR2 are KGHSH and LQKENI. The CDR3 here is CASSPPAGNFFYEQYF. The DNA for the CDR3 is TGTGCCAGCTCACCGCCTGCAGGGAACTTTTTCTACGAGCAGTACTTC.

This clone was seen once. The chain has TRBV6-6 and TRBJ2-1; the D gene is possibly TRBD1 (6 bases). Germline assignment: CDR1 MNHNY and CDR2 SVGAGI (reference sequence). The length of the CDR3 is 15 residues. V lost 6 bases to trimming and J lost 7 bases, with 19 bases between them. This CDR3 reads CASSNTGSPNNEQFF. CDR3 nucleotide sequence: TGTGCCAGCAGCAACACAGGGTCCCCTAATAATGAGCAGTTCTTC.

The rearrangement uses TRBV11-2 and TRBJ2-1; 9 bases align to TRBD2. This CDR3 has 16 amino acids. The V segment lost 6 bases and the J segment 5 bases; nucleotides outside the gene matches: 11. CDR1 is SGHAT and CDR2 is FQNNGV in the germline V gene. Here the CDR3 reads CASSSFLAGTNNEQFF. DNA of the CDR3: TGTGCCAGCAGTTCGTTCCTAGCGGGAACGAACAATGAGCAGTTCTTC.

This chain joins TRBV6-1 and TRBJ2-7; 9 nucleotides match TRBD2. Germline CDR1 and CDR2: MNHNS and SASEGT. This CDR3 has 14 residues. The J segment lost 3 bases and the V segment lost 7 bases, leaving 7 bases of the junction unmatched. Here the CDR3 DNA reads TGTGCCAGCATCTCGCGGGAGGGGTACTACGAGCAGTACTTC. It yields the protein CASISREGYYEQYF.

V is TRBV29-1 and J is TRBJ1-2; 8 positions agree with TRBD1. The CDR3 is 13 residues long. V lost 6 bases to trimming and J lost 0 bases; unmatched junction nucleotides: 3. Germline lookup yields CDR1 SQVTM and CDR2 ANQGSEA. The CDR3 reads CSVGTGSNYGYTF. CDR3 nucleotide sequence: TGCAGCGTGGGGACAGGCTCTAACTATGGCTACACCTTC. Using reference TRBV29-1 and TRBJ1-2 for the parts outside the CDR3, the full variable domain is SAVISQKPSRDICQRGTSLTIQCQVDSQVTMMFWYRQQPGQSLTLIATANQGSEATYESGFVIDKFPISRPNLTFSTLTVSNMSPEDSSIYLCSVGTGSNYGYTFGSGTRLTVV.

Only a few counts were recorded for this clone. V is TRBV30 and J is TRBJ1-1; 7 bases are shared with TRBD1. CDR1 is GTSNPN, CDR2 SVGIG, per germline (reference sequence). J lost 4 bases, V lost 4 bases, and 9 bases had no gene match. The CDR3 length is 14 residues. The CDR3: CAWNILRDSTEAFF. In DNA form, the CDR3 reads TGTGCCTGGAATATACTCCGGGACAGCACTGAAGCTTTCTTT.

The V and J genes are TRBV28 and TRBJ1-4, with 9 bases that match TRBD1. This CDR3 has 15 amino acids. Germline V gives CDR1 MDHEN, CDR2 SYDVKM. With V trimmed by 6 bases and J by 6 bases, 8 bases remained unmatched. The CDR3 nucleotides are TGTGCCAGCAGACCCGTACAGGGGGCTTATGAAAAACTGTTTTTT. This translates into CASRPVQGAYEKLFF. Full variable domain (rest looked up from reference TRBV28 and TRBJ1-4): DVKVTQSSRYLVKRTGEKVFLECVQDMDHENMFWYRQDPGLGLRLIYFSYDVKMKEKGDIPEGYSVSREKKERFSLILESASTNQTSMYLCASRPVQGAYEKLFFGSGTQLSVL.

This clone is a singleton in its sample. The V and J genes are TRBV21-1 and TRBJ1-2. TRBV21-1 is marked as a pseudogene. This CDR3 region has 11 residues. The CDR3 reads CASSRSYGYTF. The CDR3 DNA reads TGTGCCAGCAGCAGGAGTTATGGCTACACCTTC.

This clone appeared a single time. In nucleotides, the CDR3 is TGTGCCAGCAGCCAATCCGGGGTAGGGGAAAAACTGTTTTTT. It yields the protein CASSQSGVGEKLFF. The chain links TRBV16 to TRBJ1-4, with no clear D. CDR3 length: 14 amino acids. Germline values: CDR1 KGHSY, CDR2 FQNENV. V dropped 0 bases and J dropped 8 bases, with 10 bases sitting between them.